This note documents a single T cell receptor beta chain sequence. What this receptor recognizes is not known. No base qualities exist here, and no much larger clone lies one base off it. This sample stems from a study of T cell responses to AZD1222 COVID-19 vaccine (dated by TCRdb to the early 2020s). In the study overall: AZD1222 recipients whose second dose came at about 4 weeks and those whose second dose came at about 12 weeks were combined into one group, since spike-specific TCR depth and breadth did not differ between the two schedules. Trial participants were enrolled into age subgroups of 18-55, 56-69 and 70-plus years, which contained approximately 150, 30 and 60 TCR-sequenced participants, respectively. TCR sequencing was performed for 230 to 250 trial participants, of whom 200 to 210 were given two doses of AZD1222 and 26 were given two doses of MenACWY control vaccine.

What this sample's time point label stands for: baseline before first vaccination. Vaccinee samples were obtained from the UK trials COV001 and COV002, which included a single-blind randomized controlled phase 2/3 trial of AZD1222 (ChAdOx1 nCoV-19) in healthy adults. Trial participant PBMC samples were collected at day 0 and day 28 after the second dose for TCRbeta chain sequencing. Study-wide findings and limitations: The 56-69-year group was small, and its depth increase did not reach significance, likely because of low power. Only five to seven AZD1222 recipients were SARS-CoV-2 seropositive at baseline, limiting conclusions about previously exposed vaccinees. Because no day 14 peak-response samples were available, the repertoires could be characterized only after the peak T cell response. After two AZD1222 doses, spike-specific TCR breadth and depth were significantly higher than at day 0 and than in MenACWY recipients. Participants were mostly white British, with more females than males. The authors suggested clonal diversity may have been underestimated. Reportedly, almost half of the unique spike-specific TCRs recognized epitopes lying outside the regions that are mutated in the B.1.351 and B.1.1.7 variants. CD4 TCRs associated with the vaccine covered the entire spike protein, and the dominant responses were in regions 160-218 and 743-854.

The CDR3 regions of human TCRbeta chains were subjected to immunosequencing. The published analysis was carried out like this. TCRs in the repertoires were matched against a reference library of SARS-CoV-2-specific TCRs that had been generated with the MIRA antigen-specificity platform. Breadth was defined as the fraction of unique TCRs that were SARS-CoV-2-associated, and depth was defined as the fraction of total T cells that were SARS-CoV-2-associated. Using the MIRA data, each spike-specific TCR was assigned both to the spike region to which the TCR was reactive and to a CD4 or CD8 class. Log10-transformed breadth and depth values were compared by one-way ANOVA with Sidak's multiple comparisons tests. Here the immuneACCESS table is served through TCRdb, limited to in-frame sequences with V and J called. Missing clones are a known gap in these copies; in checked studies unresolved V genes cover under half, and the rest lacks a known reason. The V and J calls and the clone size are those of that table, but D and trimming were determined from the DNA. The sample has roughly 160,000 clones on record, 75% to 90% of them singletons. The ten largest clones represent 6% to 8% of the sample.

The CDR3 covers 13 residues, taking in both the cysteine and the phenylalanine. Only the CDR3 DNA is retained, 39 bases long and in frame from the first base. CDR1 and CDR2 were assigned from the germline V gene as SGHAT and FQNNGV. The V end loses 1 base and the J end loses 6 bases, and a stretch of 9 bases separates them. The sequence joins TRBV11-2 to TRBJ1-2; the D segment could be TRBD1, given 6 matching bases. The specimen comprised peripheral blood, sampled on day 0 of AZD1222 vaccination. This clonotype was obtained from an adult in good health. In nucleotides, the sequence is TGTGCCAGCAGCTTAGTCAACAGGGATGGCTACACCTTC. Translated, it reads CASSLVNRDGYTF. The reference TRBV11-2 and TRBJ1-2 proteins fill in what lies around the CDR3, so the full variable domain reads EAGVAQSPRYKIIEKRQSVAFWCNPISGHATLYWYQQILGQGPKLLIQFQNNGVVDDSQLPKDRFSAERLKGVDSTLKIQPAKLEDSAVYLCASSLVNRDGYTFGSGTRLTVV.